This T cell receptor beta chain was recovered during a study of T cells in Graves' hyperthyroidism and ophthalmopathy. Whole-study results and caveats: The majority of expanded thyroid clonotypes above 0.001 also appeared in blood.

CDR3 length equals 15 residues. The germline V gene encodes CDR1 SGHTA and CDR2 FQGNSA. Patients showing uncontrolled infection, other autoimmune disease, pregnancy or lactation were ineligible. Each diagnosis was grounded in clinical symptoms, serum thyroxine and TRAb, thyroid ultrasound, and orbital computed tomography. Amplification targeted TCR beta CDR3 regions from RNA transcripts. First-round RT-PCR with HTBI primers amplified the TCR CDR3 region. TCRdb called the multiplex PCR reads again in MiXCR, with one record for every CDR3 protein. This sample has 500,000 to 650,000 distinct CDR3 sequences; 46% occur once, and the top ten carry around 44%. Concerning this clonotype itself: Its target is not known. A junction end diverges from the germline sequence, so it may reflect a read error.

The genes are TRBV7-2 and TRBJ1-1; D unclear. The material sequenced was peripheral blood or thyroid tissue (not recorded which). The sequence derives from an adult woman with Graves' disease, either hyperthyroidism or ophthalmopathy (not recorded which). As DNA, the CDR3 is TGTGCCAGCAGCCCGGGTCCAGTTAGGAACACTGAGGCTTTCTTT. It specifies CASSPGPVRNTEAFF.